Listed below are T cell receptor beta chains from one sample, sequenced in a study of metastatic and nonmetastatic thyroid tumors. TCRdb re-analyzed the PCR reads through MiXCR. The sample consists of 15,000 to 20,000 clones, roughly a quarter of them appearing once. Sequenced input: blood. These receptors were obtained from a female donor with papillary thyroid cancer or a benign thyroid nodule (not recorded which). Some clones in this sample may be carry-over from other donors' samples. The CDR3 runs from the conserved cysteine through the conserved F or W. The order of the fields is J gene, clone size, V gene, D gene, CDR3 DNA, CDR3 protein. A D gene is named only where the DNA matches it firmly. Clone size is not always given. Where it is, it says once, few, many or a class for expanded clones.

J gene: TRBJ1-6
clone size: NA
V gene: TRBV20-1
D gene: TRBD1
CDR3 DNA: TGCAGTGCTAGACAGACAGGGGTGGATTCACCCCTCCACTTT
CDR3 protein: CSARQTGVDSPLHF

J gene: TRBJ2-7
clone size: NA
V gene: TRBV20-1
D gene: NA
CDR3 DNA: TGCAGTGCTAGAGGCCGGAGGGGCTCCTACGAGCAGTACTTC
CDR3 protein: CSARGRRGSYEQYF

J gene: TRBJ1-5
clone size: many
V gene: TRBV3-1
D gene: NA
CDR3 DNA: TGTGCCAGCAGCCATCTCCACCCGGGTTATAGCAATCAGCCCCAGCATTTT
CDR3 protein: CASSHLHPGYSNQPQHF

J gene: TRBJ2-7
clone size: few
V gene: TRBV28
D gene: TRBD1
CDR3 DNA: TGTGCCAGCAGCTCAGCGGGGACAGGGCTCTACGAGCAGTACTTC
CDR3 protein: CASSSAGTGLYEQYF

J gene: TRBJ2-7
clone size: NA
V gene: TRBV20-1
D gene: TRBD2
CDR3 DNA: TGCAGTGCTTCCTTAGCGGGGACCTACTACGAGCAGTACTTC
CDR3 protein: CSASLAGTYYEQYF

J gene: TRBJ2-3
clone size: few
V gene: TRBV25-1
D gene: NA
CDR3 DNA: TGTGCCAGCAGCGAATGGGGGGCTGGTGATACGCAGTATTTT
CDR3 protein: CASSEWGAGDTQYF

J gene: TRBJ2-7
clone size: few
V gene: TRBV12-3/TRBV12-4
D gene: NA
CDR3 DNA: TGTGCCAGCAGTTTGGAGGGAAATTTATACGAGCAGTACTTC
CDR3 protein: CASSLEGNLYEQYF

J gene: TRBJ2-7
clone size: NA
V gene: TRBV7-2
D gene: TRBD2
CDR3 DNA: TGTGCCAGCAGCCCCGGGACTAGGACCTCCTACGAGCAGTACTTC
CDR3 protein: CASSPGTRTSYEQYF

J gene: TRBJ2-6
clone size: NA
V gene: TRBV27
D gene: NA
CDR3 DNA: TGTGCCAGCAGGGCGTGGTGGGCTGGGGCCAACGTCCTGACTTTC
CDR3 protein: CASRAWWAGANVLTF

J gene: TRBJ1-5
clone size: many
V gene: TRBV10-3
D gene: TRBD1
CDR3 DNA: TGTGCCATCAGTGAAGGGACAGCTGCAAATCAGCCCCAGCATTTT
CDR3 protein: CAISEGTAANQPQHF

J gene: TRBJ1-6
clone size: many
V gene: TRBV20-1
D gene: NA
CDR3 DNA: TGCAGTGCTAGAGTTTGCGTGACAGGCCATAATTCACCCCTCCACTTT
CDR3 protein: CSARVCVTGHNSPLHF

J gene: TRBJ1-5
clone size: few
V gene: TRBV6-9
D gene: NA
CDR3 DNA: TGCGCCAGCAGTGGGGGGTCCAATCAGCCCCAGCATTTT
CDR3 protein: CASSGGSNQPQHF

J gene: TRBJ2-7
clone size: NA
V gene: TRBV20-1
D gene: NA
CDR3 DNA: TGCAGTGCTAGAGAATCCTACGAGCAGTACTTC
CDR3 protein: CSARESYEQYF

J gene: TRBJ2-7
clone size: many
V gene: TRBV29-1
D gene: NA
CDR3 DNA: TGCAGCGTTGCCTGGAAGATCTACGAGCAGTACTTC
CDR3 protein: CSVAWKIYEQYF

J gene: TRBJ1-1
clone size: medium-sized
V gene: TRBV6-2/TRBV6-3
D gene: TRBD1
CDR3 DNA: TGTGCCAGCAAAACAGGGGTTGAAGCTTTCTTT
CDR3 protein: CASKTGVEAFF

J gene: TRBJ2-7
clone size: few
V gene: TRBV6-1
D gene: TRBD2
CDR3 DNA: TGTGCCAGCAGCCCCCTGGTAGCGGGAGGGCAAGAGCAGTACTTC
CDR3 protein: CASSPLVAGGQEQYF

J gene: TRBJ2-1
clone size: many
V gene: TRBV4-1
D gene: TRBD2
CDR3 DNA: TGCGCCAGCAGCCTCCTCCCGGGGACTAGCGGATACAATGAGCAGTTCTTC
CDR3 protein: CASSLLPGTSGYNEQFF

J gene: TRBJ1-5
clone size: medium-sized
V gene: TRBV19
D gene: NA
CDR3 DNA: TGTGCCAGTAGTATCGACTGGAATCAGCCCCAGCATTTT
CDR3 protein: CASSIDWNQPQHF

J gene: TRBJ2-3
clone size: NA
V gene: TRBV11-2
D gene: NA
CDR3 DNA: TGTGCCAGCAGCTTATATACCTACGGTCTAGATACTCAGTATTTT
CDR3 protein: CASSLYTYGLDTQYF

J gene: TRBJ1-5
clone size: NA
V gene: TRBV6-1
D gene: NA
CDR3 DNA: TGTGCCAGCACCCCGGGGGTCGGGGGACAGCCCCAGCATTTT
CDR3 protein: CASTPGVGGQPQHF

J gene: TRBJ2-5
clone size: many
V gene: TRBV11-3
D gene: NA
CDR3 DNA: TGTGCCAGCAGCCTCAGCCGGGGTTGGTTGGAAGAGACCCAGTACTTC
CDR3 protein: CASSLSRGWLEETQYF

J gene: TRBJ1-1
clone size: NA
V gene: TRBV20-1
D gene: TRBD1
CDR3 DNA: TGCAGTGCTAGTGCCAGGGGGTTGAACACTGAAGCTTTCTTT
CDR3 protein: CSASARGLNTEAFF

J gene: TRBJ1-1
clone size: many
V gene: TRBV7-9
D gene: NA
CDR3 DNA: TGTGCCAGCAGCTTACAGGTGGGGAACACTGAAGCTTTCTTT
CDR3 protein: CASSLQVGNTEAFF

J gene: TRBJ2-1
clone size: many
V gene: TRBV11-2
D gene: NA
CDR3 DNA: TGTGCCAGCAGCGCCGTGGGTACCTCTCCGAATGAGCAGTTCTTC
CDR3 protein: CASSAVGTSPNEQFF

J gene: TRBJ1-6
clone size: many
V gene: TRBV7-9
D gene: NA
CDR3 DNA: TGTGCCAGCAGCTTAGAGGGGACACGGAATTCACCCCTCCACTTT
CDR3 protein: CASSLEGTRNSPLHF

J gene: TRBJ1-5
clone size: many
V gene: TRBV4-1
D gene: NA
CDR3 DNA: TGCGCCAGCAGCCAAGAAGGGGGCAATCAGCCCCAGCATTTT
CDR3 protein: CASSQEGGNQPQHF

J gene: TRBJ2-3
clone size: NA
V gene: TRBV28
D gene: NA
CDR3 DNA: TGTGCCAGCAGTTTTTTAAGCGGGACAGATACGCAGTATTTT
CDR3 protein: CASSFLSGTDTQYF

J gene: TRBJ1-1
clone size: many
V gene: TRBV5-4
D gene: NA
CDR3 DNA: TGTGCCAGCAGCTTGAGGGACGTCACTGAAGCTTTCTTT
CDR3 protein: CASSLRDVTEAFF

J gene: TRBJ2-2
clone size: NA
V gene: TRBV20-1
D gene: NA
CDR3 DNA: TGCAGTGCCTCGCGCAGGGTCACCGGGGAGCTGTTTTTT
CDR3 protein: CSASRRVTGELFF

J gene: TRBJ2-5
clone size: many
V gene: TRBV20-1
D gene: NA
CDR3 DNA: TGCAGTGCTAGTGACGGCAGGGAGACCCAGTACTTC
CDR3 protein: CSASDGRETQYF

J gene: TRBJ2-3
clone size: many
V gene: TRBV30
D gene: NA
CDR3 DNA: TGTGCCTGTACCGTTGGGGGGTCCACAGATACGCAGTATTTT
CDR3 protein: CACTVGGSTDTQYF

J gene: TRBJ2-7
clone size: NA
V gene: TRBV5-5
D gene: NA
CDR3 DNA: TGTGCCAGCAGCTTGGAGGCAGGGGACTACAATGGCCCTCATTTC
CDR3 protein: CASSLEAGDYNGPHF